Given below is one T cell receptor beta chain in context. No antigen is known for it. The data were taken from a study of T-cell memory formation after mild COVID-19. Study observations and caveats: The study found balanced CD4/CD8 in clones contracting day 15 to 85 and a CD4+ lean in later expanders.

TCRdb used MiXCR to reprocess the 5' RACE reads, holding one entry per CDR3 protein. The profile shows about 190,000 distinct CDR3 sequences, around 25% of them singletons. The sequence came from an adult woman who had mild COVID-19 (a few samples of this study predate the infection). Cell type and time point are not known. Source material: PBMCs or a T cell subset sorted from them (not recorded which).

CDR3 amino acids: CASSQVRSAGGPDEQFF. CDR3 nucleotide sequence: TGCGCCAGCAGCCAAGTCCGTTCAGCGGGAGGGCCGGATGAGCAGTTCTTC. The chain joins TRBV4-3 to TRBJ2-1; 10 bases line up with TRBD2. V trimming: 1 base; J trimming: 8 bases; junction bases outside the gene matches: 11. The length of the CDR3 is 17 residues. Germline CDR1 reads LGHNA; CDR2 reads YSLEER.